These T cell receptor beta chains were read from a single sample in a study of T cell responses to AZD1222 COVID-19 vaccine. Here immunoSEQ multiplex PCR was the method, and the copy in TCRdb shows in-frame clones only, minus some. The table shows 150,000 or so clones, with about 87% occurring only once. Sequences were derived from peripheral blood, sampled on day 0 of AZD1222 vaccination. All receptors derive from an adult in good health. CDR3s include the opening cysteine and the closing phenylalanine or tryptophan. The D gene is left open where the match is weak. A clone size is listed for some rows: how often the clone was seen (once, few, many), or a class if it is expanded.

>.|TRBV7-2|TRBJ1-3|.
CASSLQLAGNTIYF
TGTGCCAGCAGCTTACAGCTGGCTGGAAACACCATATATTTT
>.|TRBV14|TRBJ1-1|.
CASSPFQNWARTEAFF
TGTGCCAGCAGCCCCTTTCAAAATTGGGCCAGGACTGAAGCTTTCTTT
>few|TRBV29-1|TRBJ1-1|.
CSVAEQGNTEAFF
TGCAGCGTAGCGGAGCAGGGGAACACTGAAGCTTTCTTT
>.|TRBV5-6|TRBJ1-2|.
CASSLWKKGGIYGYTF
TGTGCCAGCAGCTTGTGGAAAAAGGGCGGTATCTATGGCTACACCTTC
>.|TRBV28|TRBJ1-3|.
CASSSPGNSGNTIYF
TGTGCCAGCAGTTCCCCGGGGAACTCTGGAAACACCATATATTTT
>.|TRBV3-1/TRBV3-2|TRBJ1-6|.
CASSQDEGYNSPLHF
TGTGCCAGCAGCCAAGATGAGGGCTATAATTCACCCCTCCACTTT
>.|TRBV19|TRBJ1-5|TRBD1
CASTEDRASNQPQHF
TGTGCCAGTACCGAAGACAGGGCGAGCAATCAGCCCCAGCATTTT
>.|TRBV14|TRBJ2-1|.
CASSQAGSLTYNEQFF
TGTGCCAGCAGCCAAGCCGGTAGCTTAACCTACAATGAGCAGTTCTTC
>few|TRBV14|TRBJ1-1|.
CASSQTGTPNTEAFF
TGTGCCAGCAGCCAGACCGGGACACCGAACACTGAAGCTTTCTTT
>.|TRBV10-1|TRBJ2-7|.
CASSNSGSYEQYF
TGCGCCAGCAGCAACAGTGGCTCCTACGAGCAGTACTTC
>.|TRBV12-5|TRBJ1-2|.
CASGSGPGAKTF
TGTGCTAGTGGTTCCGGGCCCGGGGCGAAGACCTTC
>.|TRBV5-6|TRBJ2-7|.
CASSLAGSYEQYF
TGTGCCAGCAGCTTGGCCGGCTCCTACGAGCAGTACTTC
>.|TRBV2|TRBJ1-5|.
CASSEIRVGNQPQHF
TGTGCCAGCAGTGAGATCAGGGTTGGCAATCAGCCCCAGCATTTT
>.|TRBV12-5|TRBJ2-3|TRBD1
CASGSPTGGRTDTQYF
TGTGCTAGTGGTTCGCCAACAGGGGGCAGGACAGATACGCAGTATTTT
>.|TRBV11-1|TRBJ2-3|TRBD2
CASSRDGGASTDTQYF
TGTGCCAGCAGCCGGGACGGGGGGGCCTCCACAGATACGCAGTATTTT
>.|TRBV14|TRBJ2-5|TRBD2
CASSPRAGGRGETQYF
TGTGCCAGCAGCCCGCGAGCGGGGGGGCGCGGAGAGACCCAGTACTTC
>.|TRBV19|TRBJ2-3|.
CASTPGTTQTDTQYF
TGTGCCAGTACCCCCGGGACCACCCAAACAGATACGCAGTATTTT
>once|TRBV5-1|TRBJ1-4|.
CASSRGASATNEKLFF
TGCGCCAGCAGCAGGGGAGCCAGTGCAACTAATGAAAAACTGTTTTTT
>.|TRBV5-1|TRBJ2-3|TRBD2
CASSLEVSGGTTDTQYF
TGCGCCAGCAGCTTGGAAGTTAGCGGGGGGACCACAGATACGCAGTATTTT
>.|TRBV12-3/TRBV12-4|TRBJ2-1|.
CASSQGAYNEQFF
TGTGCCAGTTCACAGGGAGCCTACAATGAGCAGTTCTTC
>few|TRBV28|TRBJ1-5|.
CASSLYRGNSNQPQHF
TGTGCCAGCAGTTTATATCGAGGCAATAGCAATCAGCCCCAGCATTTT
>.|TRBV6-6|TRBJ1-2|TRBD1
CASSQPAGQGANNYGYTF
TGTGCCAGCAGTCAACCCGCGGGACAGGGGGCGAATAACTATGGCTACACCTTC
>.|TRBV7-9|TRBJ1-3|.
CASSLGQSGNTIYF
TGTGCCAGCAGCTTAGGACAATCTGGAAACACCATATATTTT
>few|TRBV29-1|TRBJ1-2|.
CSVRGGTDGYTF
TGCAGCGTTAGGGGAGGGACGGATGGCTACACCTTC
>.|TRBV18|TRBJ2-7|TRBD1
CASSAQGSFDEQYF
TGTGCCAGCTCAGCACAGGGGAGTTTCGACGAGCAGTACTTC
>.|TRBV7-8|TRBJ2-6|TRBD1
CASSPGQGRGANVLTF
TGTGCCAGCAGCCCGGGACAGGGGCGTGGGGCCAACGTCCTGACTTTC
>few|TRBV7-9|TRBJ2-7|TRBD1
CASSSSSPGGDEQYF
TGTGCCAGCAGCTCGAGTTCGCCAGGGGGCGACGAGCAGTACTTC
>.|TRBV10-2|TRBJ1-2|TRBD1
CASRRQGQSGYGYTF
TGCGCCAGCAGAAGACAGGGCCAAAGTGGGTATGGCTACACCTTC
>.|TRBV7-2|TRBJ2-5|.
CASSLRGGRTEATQYF
TGTGCCAGCAGCCTCCGAGGGGGACGGACTGAGGCGACCCAGTACTTC
>.|TRBV3-1/TRBV3-2|TRBJ1-1|.
CASSQGYTEAFF
TGTGCCAGCAGCCAAGGGTACACTGAAGCTTTCTTT
>.|TRBV19|TRBJ1-2|.
CASSIARYGYTF
TGTGCCAGTAGTATAGCCAGGTATGGCTACACCTTC
>.|TRBV6-2/TRBV6-3|TRBJ1-1|.
CASSYSRGVTEAFF
TGTGCCAGCAGTTACTCGAGGGGGGTCACTGAAGCTTTCTTT
>.|TRBV3-1/TRBV3-2|TRBJ1-6|.
CASSHRDGNSPLHF
TGTGCCAGCAGTCACCGGGACGGAAATTCACCCCTCCACTTT
>once|TRBV6-2/TRBV6-3|TRBJ2-7|.
CASSPLGTAKYEQYF
TGTGCCAGCAGCCCCCTCGGGACGGCAAAATACGAGCAGTACTTC
>many|TRBV4-3|TRBJ2-6|.
CASSREQGSGANVLTF
TGCGCCAGCAGCCGGGAGCAAGGCTCTGGGGCCAACGTCCTGACTTTC